This T cell receptor beta chain stems from a study of blood T cell repertoires in COVID-19. Here immunoSEQ multiplex PCR was the method, and the copy in TCRdb shows in-frame clones only, minus some. The table has about 98,000 clones, around nine tenths seen once. Germline loops: CDR1 MGHRA, CDR2 YSYEKL. Unmatched junction bases numbered 9, after V lost 1 base and J lost 6 bases. CDR3 length: 16 residues. The rearrangement uses TRBV4-1 and TRBJ1-2; 9 bases map to TRBD1. Specimen: peripheral blood. This receptor was obtained from a man aged 50 or older with acute or convalescent COVID-19. This CDR3 is CASSQVPGQGTDGYTF. The CDR3 DNA sequence: TGCGCCAGCAGCCAAGTGCCGGGACAGGGCACGGATGGCTACACCTTC.